The 21 T cell receptor beta chains reported below all come from one sample, sequenced in a study of blood T cells in healthy people across ages (dated by TCRdb to between 2014 and 2017). Libraries were made using 5' RACE. The sample was run on an Illumina HiSeq 2500. A second 7 to 11 cycle PCR used a sample-barcoded 5' primer and a J-beta primer mix. The public reads were reprocessed in TCRdb via fastp at Q25 and MiXCR, keeping in-frame beta chains. Every entry covers one CDR3 protein and lists the most common genes and DNA from its rows. The sample profile shows approximately 670,000 distinct CDR3 sequences; around 41% of them were found once. The top ten hold 25% to 35% of the sample. The sequenced material came from blood. The receptors shown here come from an elderly man in good health.

The rearrangement links TRBV6-5 to TRBJ2-7; no firm D call. Germline loops: CDR1 MNHEY, CDR2 SVGAGI. Trimming cost V 0 bases and J 3 bases, with 9 bases left between them. The CDR3 loop spans 14 amino acids. The CDR3 here is CASSYSVPVYEQYF. CDR3 nucleotides: TGTGCCAGCAGTTACTCGGTACCGGTCTACGAGCAGTACTTC.

This clonotype was seen a handful of times. The chain joins TRBV4-2 to TRBJ2-1, with D uncertain. CDR3 size: 14 residues. Trimming removed 1 base from V and 5 bases from J, with 9 bases in between. Germline V CDR1 and CDR2: LGHNA, YNFKEQ. The CDR3 DNA reads as TGTGCCAGCAGCCAAGCTTCCGAAGACAATGAGCAGTTCTTC. As protein: CASSQASEDNEQFF.

Concerning this clonotype: The junction differs from germline at one of its ends, possibly a read error. The J gene is TRBJ2-5, the V gene TRBV20-1; tentative D call: TRBD2 (6 bases). Germline V gene lookup returns CDR1 DFQATT and CDR2 SNEGSKA (reference sequence). The CDR3 spans 13 residues. CDR3 protein: CSAGDWRGETQYF. CDR3 DNA: TGCAGTGCTGGAGATTGGAGGGGAGAGACCCAGTACTTC.

In its sample, this clonotype was seen once. The CDR3 DNA reads as TGTGCCAGCAGTGAGTTCGACCAGGGCGTGCGGCAGCCCCAGCATTTT. This encodes CASSEFDQGVRQPQHF. This sequence joins TRBV2 and TRBJ1-5; D is possibly TRBD1 (5 bases). Germline V gene sequence: CDR1 SNHLY, CDR2 FYNNEI. The CDR3 spans 16 residues. Trimming cost V 3 bases and J 7 bases, with 19 bases left between them.

This clonotype was observed a handful of times. The chain has TRBV9 and TRBJ2-1; TRBD2 matches at 9 bases. The V and J ends lost 0 bases and 2 bases, in that order; junction bases with no gene match: 9. The CDR3 is 18 amino acids. Germline V gene sequence: CDR1 SGDLS, CDR2 YYNGEE. As DNA, the CDR3 is TGTGCCAGCAGCGTAGGGATGCCTGCGGGAGGGGCCTACAATGAGCAGTTCTTC. Translating it yields CASSVGMPAGGAYNEQFF.

This chain uses TRBV6-2 or TRBV6-3 with TRBJ2-7, with 12 positions matching TRBD1. The CDR3 is 18 residues long. Losses at the gene ends were 5 bases for V and 7 bases for J; bases not matched to a gene: 18. Germline CDR1 and CDR2: MNHEY and SVGEGT. The CDR3 loop reads CASSTEGQGAYSGLEQYF. The CDR3 DNA reads as TGTGCCAGCAGTACGGAGGGACAGGGGGCTTATTCAGGCCTGGAGCAGTACTTC.

The chain recombines TRBV7-2 with TRBJ2-2, with TRBD2 as a possible D gene (6 bases). Trimming shortened V by 5 bases and J by 8 bases, and 15 bases separated the two germline ends. The CDR3 runs to 14 residues. Germline assignment: CDR1 SGHTA and CDR2 FQGNSA. The CDR3 DNA reads TGTGCCAGCAGCCGGGGGTTTAGGACGGGGGAGCTGTTTTTT. This codes for CASSRGFRTGELFF.

The chain carries TRBV7-2 and TRBJ2-7; TRBD1 might be the D (6 bases). The CDR3 spans 14 residues. The ends were cut back, 1 base at V and 3 bases at J, with 10 bases in the middle. Germline CDR1 reads SGHTA; CDR2 reads FQGNSA. Written as DNA, the CDR3 is TGTGCCAGCAGCTTAGGGACAGCCCTCTACGAGCAGTACTTC. Protein: CASSLGTALYEQYF.

Written as DNA, the CDR3 is TGTGCCAGCAGTTTATGGGGGGGGGCTAGTCAGCCCCAGCATTTT. Protein: CASSLWGGASQPQHF. V gene TRBV28 combines with J gene TRBJ1-5; a weak D match, TRBD1 (6 bases). V dropped 0 bases and J dropped 6 bases, with 12 bases sitting between them. The V gene's germline CDR1 is MDHEN and CDR2 SYDVKM. CDR3 size: 15 residues.

This clonotype was counted once. The V call is TRBV18, the J call TRBJ1-1, with no clear D. The V gene lost 1 base and the J gene lost 3 bases, with 6 bases spanning the gap. Germline CDR1 reads KGHSH; CDR2 reads LQKENI. This CDR3 region has 13 residues. The CDR3 DNA sequence: TGTGCCAGCTCACCACTCCGGGACACTGAAGCTTTCTTT. This encodes CASSPLRDTEAFF.

This clonotype was picked up a small number of times. The chain carries TRBV20-1 and TRBJ2-7; D gene uncertain. CDR3 length equals 14 residues. The V gene's germline CDR1 is DFQATT and CDR2 SNEGSKA (reference sequence). V lost 6 bases to trimming and J lost 0 bases, with 15 bases between them. CDR3 region: CSANRMQSSYEQYF. The CDR3 bases are TGCAGTGCCAACAGAATGCAGAGCTCCTACGAGCAGTACTTC.

The chain has TRBV12-3 or TRBV12-4 and TRBJ2-1; D might be TRBD1 (6 bases). This CDR3 spans 16 amino acids. Trimming shortened V by 0 bases and J by 13 bases, and 22 bases separated the two germline ends. CDR3: CASSLAVRGGQETQFF. The CDR3 DNA is TGTGCCAGCAGTTTAGCGGTCAGGGGCGGCCAAGAGACCCAGTTCTTC.

V and J are TRBV29-1 and TRBJ1-4; weak D call: TRBD1 (6 bases). This CDR3 comprises 13 residues. CDR1 is SQVTM and CDR2 is ANQGSEA in the germline V gene. Trimming cost V 1 base and J 7 bases, with 10 bases left between them. CDR3 in amino acids: CSVEGAQGEKLFF. The DNA for the CDR3 is TGCAGCGTTGAAGGGGCACAGGGTGAAAAACTGTTTTTT.

This clonotype was recorded many times. The chain employs TRBV5-1 and TRBJ2-3, with D maybe TRBD2 (5 bases). Trimming left V 4 bases short and J 5 bases short, with 11 bases between. Germline lookup yields CDR1 SGHRS and CDR2 YFSETQ. The CDR3 loop spans 13 amino acids. CDR3 sequence reads: CASSRTSLDTQYF. As DNA, the CDR3 is TGCGCCAGCAGCCGAACTAGTTTAGATACGCAGTATTTT.

The V and J genes are TRBV12-3 or TRBV12-4 and TRBJ2-5; tentatively, D is TRBD1 (5 bases). The V and J ends lost 1 base and 2 bases respectively, with 14 bases between them. The length of the CDR3 is 16 residues. The CDR3 reads CASSLGATGRQETQYF. In nucleotides, the CDR3 is TGTGCCAGCAGTTTAGGAGCCACAGGTCGACAAGAGACCCAGTACTTC.

Only a few counts were recorded for this clonotype. CDR3 DNA sequence: TGTGCCAGGACGATCCTGCTACGGGGCCAAGAGACCCAGTACTTC. Protein product: CARTILLRGQETQYF. The chain recombines TRBV6-4 with TRBJ2-5, with a tentative D call TRBD2 (5 bases). The V gene's germline CDR1 is MRHNA and CDR2 SNTAGT. V was pared by 9 bases and J by 1 base, with 18 bases between. This CDR3 is built from 15 residues.

The table lists this clonotype with a few counts. This sequence joins TRBV3-1 and TRBJ2-2; no clear D. The CDR3 covers 13 residues. V was clipped by 3 bases and J by 8 bases, with 10 bases between them. CDR1 is LGHDT and CDR2 is YNNKEL in the germline V gene (reference sequence). The CDR3 coding sequence is TGTGCCAGCAGCCAGACATCCCGAGGGGAGCTGTTTTTT. It encodes CASSQTSRGELFF.

This clonotype was detected many times. The rearrangement links TRBV9 to TRBJ2-1, with 13 nucleotides matching TRBD2. Germline CDR1 SGDLS, CDR2 YYNGEE. CDR3 length: 15 amino acids. V lost 5 bases to trimming and J lost 7 bases; unmatched junction nucleotides: 6. CDR3 in DNA: TGTGCCAGCAGTGAGCCGGGACTAGCGGGGAATGAGCAGTTCTTC. Amino acid sequence: CASSEPGLAGNEQFF.

CDR3 in amino acids: CASNRQGIYEQYF. Here the CDR3 DNA reads TGTGCCAGCAACAGACAGGGTATCTACGAGCAGTACTTC. The chain couples TRBV28 to TRBJ2-7; 7 bases agree with TRBD1. CDR3 size: 13 residues. CDR1 MDHEN and CDR2 SYDVKM come from the germline V gene. With V trimmed by 7 bases and J by 3 bases, 6 bases remained unmatched.

The chain links TRBV14 to TRBJ1-6, with D possibly matching TRBD1 (6 bases). V was cut by 6 bases and J by 8 bases, with 14 bases left in between. The CDR3 has 14 amino acids. CDR1 and CDR2 (germline): SGHDN, FVKESK. The DNA for the CDR3 is TGTGCCAGCAGTCTTTTAAACAGGGATTCACCCCTCCACTTT. The encoded protein is CASSLLNRDSPLHF.

The V gene is TRBV6-2 or TRBV6-3, the J gene TRBJ2-7; D is unclear. Trimming removed 0 bases at V and 1 base at J, with 13 bases between. CDR3 size: 16 residues. CDR1 and CDR2 (germline): MNHEY, SVGEGT. The CDR3: CASSYSLEQLSYEQYF. The CDR3 DNA reads as TGTGCCAGCAGTTACTCGTTGGAGCAATTGTCCTACGAGCAGTACTTC.